The 26 T cell receptor beta chains below were found in one sample sequenced in a study of blood T cell repertoires in COVID-19. Method: immunoSEQ multiplex PCR; TCRdb's copy keeps in-frame clones and lacks some. Of around 140,000 clones listed, roughly 88% are singletons. The sequenced material came from peripheral blood. The receptors were sampled from a middle-aged man with acute or convalescent COVID-19.

V and J are TRBV18 and TRBJ1-1; 7 nucleotides agree with TRBD1. CDR3 length equals 15 residues. V shed 2 bases, J shed 5 bases, and the junction held 8 bases outside the gene matches. Germline V CDR1 and CDR2: KGHSH, LQKENI. The CDR3 spells CASSPRADRATEAFF. The CDR3 bases are TGTGCCAGCTCACCAAGAGCAGACAGGGCTACTGAAGCTTTCTTT.

The rearrangement links TRBV7-3 to TRBJ2-1; 10 nucleotides line up with TRBD1. Losses at the gene ends were 6 bases for V and 9 bases for J; bases not matched to a gene: 11. CDR3 length: 15 residues. Looked up from germline, CDR1 is SGHTA and CDR2 is FQGTGA. CDR3 sequence: CASSPGTGDGREQFF. CDR3 nucleotides: TGTGCCAGCAGTCCCGGGACAGGGGACGGGCGTGAGCAGTTCTTC.

This rearrangement joins TRBV11-2 to TRBJ2-3; 9 nucleotides match TRBD1. Trimming at V came to 5 bases and at J to 8 bases, leaving 8 bases not matched to a gene. Germline loops: CDR1 SGHAT, CDR2 FQNNGV. CDR3 size: 14 residues. The CDR3 spells CASSLIRDRVTQYF. Written as DNA, the CDR3 is TGTGCCAGCAGCCTTATCCGGGACAGGGTTACGCAGTATTTT. The full variable domain, completed using reference TRBV11-2 and TRBJ2-3, is EAGVAQSPRYKIIEKRQSVAFWCNPISGHATLYWYQQILGQGPKLLIQFQNNGVVDDSQLPKDRFSAERLKGVDSTLKIQPAKLEDSAVYLCASSLIRDRVTQYFGPGTRLTVL.

V and J are TRBV5-1 and TRBJ1-6, with TRBD1 identical over 8 bases. The ends lost 1 base at V and 14 bases at J; junction bases unmatched: 2. CDR1 and CDR2 from the germline V gene are SGHRS and YFSETQ. The CDR3 extends over 12 amino acids. CDR3 bases: TGCGCCAGCAGCTTGACAGGGGGTTCCCTCCACTTT. Its protein product is CASSLTGGSLHF.

To note about this clone: Being one base from a much bigger clone, this may be a read error. The V and J genes are TRBV5-5 and TRBJ1-3; 10 bases match TRBD1. Losses at the gene ends were 3 bases for V and 2 bases for J; bases not matched to a gene: 2. There are 15 residues in the CDR3. Germline CDR1 reads SGHKS; CDR2 reads YYEKEE (reference sequence). The CDR3 reads CASSYGTGAGNTIYF. CDR3 nucleotide sequence: TGTGCCAGCAGCTACGGGACAGGGGCTGGAAACACCATATATTTT.

The chain uses TRBV3-1 (or the pseudogene TRBV3-2) and TRBJ1-6; the D gene is possibly TRBD1 (6 bases). The CDR3 runs 15 residues. Trimming removed 7 bases at V and 6 bases at J, with 16 bases between. The V gene's germline CDR1 is LGHDT and CDR2 YNNKEL (reference sequence). This chain's CDR3 is CASTPSGTINSPLHF. In DNA form, the CDR3 reads TGTGCCAGCACCCCGAGTGGGACAATTAATTCACCCCTCCACTTT.

The chain joins TRBV5-1 to TRBJ2-7, with 10 bases matching TRBD2. The trim removed 4 bases at V and 5 bases at J, leaving 15 bases unmatched. This CDR3 has 17 residues. Germline CDR1 reads SGHRS; CDR2 reads YFSETQ. CDR3 bases: TGCGCCAGCAGCCGCAAAGCGGGAGGGCCCACCATTCACGAGCAGTACTTC. Protein product: CASSRKAGGPTIHEQYF.

This chain links TRBV19 with TRBJ1-1, with D maybe TRBD1 (5 bases). Per the germline V gene, CDR1 is LNHDA and CDR2 is SQIVND (reference sequence). Trimming left V 3 bases short and J 7 bases short, with 9 bases between. The CDR3 consists of 12 residues. The CDR3 region is CASSMGGYEAFF. The CDR3 DNA is TGTGCCAGTAGTATGGGGGGTTATGAAGCTTTCTTT. Looking up the rest from reference TRBV19 and TRBJ1-1 gives the full variable domain: DGGITQSPKYLFRKEGQNVTLSCEQNLNHDAMYWYRQDPGQGLRLIYYSQIVNDFQKGDIAEGYSVSREKKESFPLTVTSAQKNPTAFYLCASSMGGYEAFFGQGTRLTVV.

This clone was picked up a small number of times. The rearrangement uses TRBV10-3 and TRBJ1-3, with D unclear. The CDR3 totals 13 residues. Trimming shortened V by 9 bases and J by 1 base, and 10 bases separated the two germline ends. The germline V gene encodes CDR1 ENHRY and CDR2 SYGVKD. Written as DNA, the CDR3 is TGTGCCATTTTTGGAGAGTCTGGAAACACCATATATTTT. Its protein product is CAIFGESGNTIYF.

The rearrangement joins TRBV5-1 to TRBJ1-1; 12 bases line up with TRBD1. Trimming cost V 4 bases and J 4 bases; bases outside gene matches: 5. The CDR3 extends over 15 amino acids. The V gene's germline CDR1 is SGHRS and CDR2 YFSETQ. The CDR3 spells CASSRGGQGATEAFF. CDR3 sequence (DNA): TGCGCCAGCAGCCGAGGGGGACAGGGGGCCACTGAAGCTTTCTTT.

V usage is TRBV5-1 and J usage is TRBJ1-4; 10 bases line up with TRBD1. The CDR3 is 15 residues long. Germline CDR1 SGHRS, CDR2 YFSETQ. Trimming at V came to 4 bases and at J to 5 bases, leaving 5 bases not matched to a gene. CDR3 protein: CASSTPGQGNEKLFF. The CDR3 DNA is TGCGCCAGCAGCACCCCGGGACAGGGGAATGAAAAACTGTTTTTT.

Turning to this clone: Other DNA sequences within the sample encode an identical CDR3. The V call is TRBV9, the J call TRBJ2-5, with D possibly matching TRBD2 (5 bases). CDR1 is SGDLS and CDR2 is YYNGEE in the germline V gene. V lost 0 bases and J 0 bases, leaving 9 bases between the germline ends. The CDR3 is made up of 15 amino acids. The CDR3 reads CASSVGAGNQETQYF. The CDR3 coding sequence is TGTGCCAGCAGCGTAGGGGCGGGCAACCAAGAGACCCAGTACTTC.

The chain couples TRBV5-1 to TRBJ1-1; no clear D gene. Germline-derived CDR1 and CDR2 are SGHRS and YFSETQ. The CDR3 sequence is 14 residues long. The V end lost 3 bases, the J end lost 3 bases, and 12 bases lay between the germline ends. The CDR3 region has the DNA TGCGCCAGCAGCTCCCAAGGGAGGGACACTGAAGCTTTCTTT. Its protein product is CASSSQGRDTEAFF.

This clone was found once. The rearrangement joins TRBV7-2 to TRBJ1-2, with 12 bases lining up with TRBD1. V was clipped by 1 base and J by 6 bases; unmatched bases: 9. The CDR3 is made up of 17 amino acids. Germline CDR1 is SGHTA and CDR2 is FQGNSA. CDR3: CASSLVPSGTGGNGYTF. CDR3 coding DNA: TGTGCCAGCAGCTTAGTTCCCTCCGGGACAGGGGGCAATGGCTACACCTTC. The entire variable domain, with the rest obtained from reference TRBV7-2 and TRBJ1-2, is as follows: GAGVSQSPSNKVTEKGKDVELRCDPISGHTALYWYRQSLGQGLEFLIYFQGNSAPDKSGLPSDRFSAERTGGSVSTLTIQRTQQEDSAVYLCASSLVPSGTGGNGYTFGSGTRLTVV.

This chain connects TRBV5-6 to TRBJ1-2, with a tentative D call TRBD1 (5 bases). Germline assignment: CDR1 SGHDT and CDR2 YYEEEE. Trimming removed 3 bases at V and 0 bases at J, with 9 bases between. The CDR3 is made up of 14 amino acids. CDR3 DNA sequence: TGTGCCAGCAGCTGGGGGGATTCTAACTATGGCTACACCTTC. Amino acid sequence: CASSWGDSNYGYTF.

The rearrangement links TRBV4-1 to TRBJ2-5; D might be TRBD1 (5 bases). This CDR3 comprises 17 residues. In germline, CDR1 is MGHRA, CDR2 YSYEKL. The V end lost 1 base, the J end lost 3 bases, and 18 bases lay between the germline ends. The CDR3 DNA sequence: TGCGCCAGCAGCCAAGGAGGTGGGGCAGTAGAAAAAGAGACCCAGTACTTC. It yields the protein CASSQGGGAVEKETQYF.

The chain uses TRBV5-1 and TRBJ2-3, with 8 bases that match TRBD2. Germline V gene lookup returns CDR1 SGHRS and CDR2 YFSETQ. The CDR3 covers 15 residues. The ends lost 4 bases at V and 2 bases at J; junction bases unmatched: 6. As DNA, the CDR3 is TGCGCCAGCAGCCCCACTAGCGGTAACACAGATACGCAGTATTTT. As protein: CASSPTSGNTDTQYF.

The chain combines TRBV7-9 with TRBJ1-5, with D possibly being TRBD1 (6 bases). This CDR3 has 17 residues. Germline lookup yields CDR1 SEHNR and CDR2 FQNEAQ (reference sequence). With 1 base removed from V and 0 bases from J, the gap between germline ends came to 13 bases. The CDR3 DNA follows: TGTGCCAGCAGCTTAGAGACAGGTAGGGGTAGCAATCAGCCCCAGCATTTT. As protein: CASSLETGRGSNQPQHF.

The gene calls are TRBV5-1 and TRBJ2-7, with 8 bases matching TRBD2. V trimming: 3 bases; J trimming: 4 bases; junction bases outside the gene matches: 12. Germline CDR1 reads SGHRS; CDR2 reads YFSETQ. The CDR3 spans 16 residues. Here the CDR3 DNA reads TGCGCCAGCAGCTACCAGAGCGGGGGCGGGCGTTACGAGCAGTACTTC. This translates into CASSYQSGGGRYEQYF. Looking up the rest from reference TRBV5-1 and TRBJ2-7 gives the full variable domain: KAGVTQTPRYLIKTRGQQVTLSCSPISGHRSVSWYQQTPGQGLQFLFEYFSETQRNKGNFPGRFSGRQFSNSRSEMNVSTLELGDSALYLCASSYQSGGGRYEQYFGPGTRLTVT.

The chain employs TRBV6-6 and TRBJ2-1; TRBD2 agrees at 9 bases. The germline CDR1 and CDR2 sequences are MNHNY and SVGAGI (reference sequence). The CDR3 is 16 residues long. V lost 1 base to trimming and J lost 0 bases; unmatched junction nucleotides: 1. The DNA for the CDR3 is TGTGCCAGCAGTTACTTTAGCGGGAGCTCCTACAATGAGCAGTTCTTC. It translates to CASSYFSGSSYNEQFF.

The genes are TRBV5-4 and TRBJ1-6, with no clear D. The CDR3 is made up of 14 amino acids. The germline CDR1 and CDR2 sequences are SGHNT and YYREEE (reference sequence). The ends were cut back, 4 bases at V and 7 bases at J, with 12 bases in the middle. CDR3 coding DNA: TGTGCCAGCAGCGCGCCAAGCCCCAATTCACCCCTCCACTTT. Its translation is CASSAPSPNSPLHF.

V usage is TRBV28 and J usage is TRBJ1-1; D gene ambiguous. Trimming took off 6 bases at V and 1 base at J, with 3 bases between the two ends. Germline values: CDR1 MDHEN, CDR2 SYDVKM. The CDR3 extends over 11 amino acids. CDR3 nucleotide sequence: TGTGCCAGCAGCCAGAACACTGAAGCTTTCTTT. Residues: CASSQNTEAFF.

V is TRBV3-1 (or the pseudogene TRBV3-2) and J is TRBJ1-1; a possible D gene is TRBD1 (6 bases). Trimming left V 4 bases short and J 10 bases short, with 13 bases between. The CDR3 spans 12 residues. CDR1 is LGHDT and CDR2 is YNNKEL in the germline V gene (reference sequence). As DNA, the CDR3 is TGTGCCAGCAGCCCTGGGGGCATAGGAGCTTTCTTT. As protein: CASSPGGIGAFF.

V is TRBV28 and J is TRBJ2-6; D is ambiguous. Germline assignment: CDR1 MDHEN and CDR2 SYDVKM. V lost 5 bases and J 4 bases, leaving 12 bases between the germline ends. The CDR3 runs 15 residues. CDR3 bases: TGTGCCAGCAGTAAAGCCTCGGAGGGGGCCAACGTCCTGACTTTC. Amino acids: CASSKASEGANVLTF.

The V gene is TRBV6-6, the J gene TRBJ1-5; D perhaps matches TRBD1 (6 bases). The V end lost 7 bases, the J end lost 5 bases, and 12 bases lay between the germline ends. The CDR3 length is 13 residues. Germline CDR1 is MNHNY and CDR2 is SVGAGI (reference sequence). The CDR3 protein is CASTGAIHQPQHF. Written as DNA, the CDR3 is TGTGCCAGCACAGGGGCGATACATCAGCCCCAGCATTTT.

CDR3 protein: CASSVGMNTEAFF. The CDR3 bases are TGTGCCAGCAGCGTAGGTATGAACACTGAAGCTTTCTTT. This chain uses TRBV9 with TRBJ1-1; the D is unclear. Germline V gene data show CDR1 as SGDLS and CDR2 as YYNGEE. V lost 0 bases to trimming and J lost 0 bases, with 3 bases between them. The CDR3 contains 13 residues.